The clone carrying this TCR beta chain was counted only a few times. Its antigen is not known. This specimen comes from a study of T-cell reconstitution after alpha-beta-depleted transplantation in children. Findings and caveats of the study: T-cell counts and diversity at one year post-transplant came mainly from newly produced T cells. Roughly two months post-transplant, alpha-beta T cells reportedly originated from several hundred graft clones that had expanded. For some patients, TCRbeta diversity was high at day 60 because of recipient T cells and thymic progenitors that survived.

There are 15 residues in the CDR3. In germline, CDR1 is LNHDA, CDR2 SQIVND (reference sequence). Unmatched junction bases numbered 5, after V lost 1 base and J lost 7 bases. Unique molecular identifiers tagged the TCRbeta library. Via MiXCR, TCRdb re-called the PCR reads, giving one row per CDR3 protein. The sample includes 400,000 to 550,000 distinct CDR3 sequences, about 10% of them seen just once. The TCR originated in a child between 2 and 9 years old with inherited bone marrow failure, due to receive a stem cell transplant. V gene TRBV19 combines with J gene TRBJ2-1; 9 bases line up with TRBD2. The sample was PBMCs, taken before TCRalphabeta/CD19-depleted stem cell transplant. The CDR3 loop is CASSIGAGGNNEQFF. CDR3 nucleotide sequence: TGTGCCAGTAGTATAGGAGCGGGGGGAAATAATGAGCAGTTCTTC.